These T cell receptor beta chains were read from a single sample in a study of blood T cell repertoires in COVID-19. Measured with immunoSEQ multiplex PCR; TCRdb has only the in-frame clones, and not every one. The profile shows some 130,000 clones, roughly 87% of them singletons. Sequences were obtained from PBMCs or T cells enriched from blood (not recorded which). The source of these receptors is a man aged 25 to 40 who had recovered from COVID-19. Both conserved end residues are trimmed from each CDR3. The size entry is marked missing in some rows and otherwise reads once, few, many or a size class.

clone_size	v_call	j_call	cdr3_aa
few	TRBV30	TRBJ2-4	AWSRTTSRGVNIQY
-	TRBV2	TRBJ1-3	ASSEAPLNTIY
-	TRBV9	TRBJ2-1	ASSVGDRGRGYSYNEQF
-	TRBV5-1	TRBJ1-3	ASSPQGFGNTIY
-	TRBV10-3	TRBJ2-2	AIRGLESRQAGELF
-	TRBV6-4	TRBJ2-1	ASSNGWSGRGKGEKQF
once	TRBV19	TRBJ1-2	ASTRQLSNYGYT
-	TRBV6-1	TRBJ2-2	ASRAGTANTGELF
-	TRBV5-1	TRBJ1-2	ASSFQALSNYGYT
-	TRBV4-2	TRBJ1-1	ASREGQGALTEAF
few	TRBV5-4	TRBJ2-7	ASSYRGNYEQY
-	TRBV5-1	TRBJ1-3	ASSAGPNSGNTIY
-	TRBV3-1/TRBV3-2	TRBJ1-1	ASSQPQGNTEAF
-	TRBV7-3	TRBJ2-2	ASSRRTGPTGELF
-	TRBV7-9	TRBJ2-7	ASSAGQGTYEQY
-	TRBV18	TRBJ2-2	ASSPFPGQAGAGELF
-	TRBV2	TRBJ1-1	ASSEASIEAF
-	TRBV19	TRBJ1-4	ASSLGTGTSNEKLF
-	TRBV27	TRBJ1-4	ASSPQPTGALRYSEKLF
-	TRBV6-5	TRBJ1-6	ASDRGNSPLH
-	TRBV6-5	TRBJ1-2	ASPRAGYT
-	TRBV7-9	TRBJ2-5	ASSSGLAGWETQY
once	TRBV10-2	TRBJ2-7	ASRGDSYEQY
once	TRBV5-6	TRBJ1-4	ASSSPGTPNEKLF
-	TRBV2	TRBJ2-1	ASLGGSSYNEQF
few	TRBV19	TRBJ1-1	ASSPQGLNTEAF
-	TRBV6-5	TRBJ2-3	ASSYGPDTQY
-	TRBV5-1	TRBJ2-2	ASSLTGQGAPDTGELF